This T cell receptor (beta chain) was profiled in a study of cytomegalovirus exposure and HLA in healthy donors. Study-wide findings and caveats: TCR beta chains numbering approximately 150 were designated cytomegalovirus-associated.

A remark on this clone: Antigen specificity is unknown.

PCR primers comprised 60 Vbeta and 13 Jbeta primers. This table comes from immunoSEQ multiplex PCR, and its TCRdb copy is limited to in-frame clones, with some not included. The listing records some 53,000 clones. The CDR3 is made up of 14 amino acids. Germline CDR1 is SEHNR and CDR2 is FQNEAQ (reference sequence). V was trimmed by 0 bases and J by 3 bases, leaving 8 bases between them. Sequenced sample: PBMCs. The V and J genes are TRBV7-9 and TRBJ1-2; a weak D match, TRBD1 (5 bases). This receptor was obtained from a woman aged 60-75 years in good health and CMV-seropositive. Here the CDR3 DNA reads TGTGCCAGCAGCTTAGCCAGGGTAGACTATGGCTACACCTTC. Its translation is CASSLARVDYGYTF.